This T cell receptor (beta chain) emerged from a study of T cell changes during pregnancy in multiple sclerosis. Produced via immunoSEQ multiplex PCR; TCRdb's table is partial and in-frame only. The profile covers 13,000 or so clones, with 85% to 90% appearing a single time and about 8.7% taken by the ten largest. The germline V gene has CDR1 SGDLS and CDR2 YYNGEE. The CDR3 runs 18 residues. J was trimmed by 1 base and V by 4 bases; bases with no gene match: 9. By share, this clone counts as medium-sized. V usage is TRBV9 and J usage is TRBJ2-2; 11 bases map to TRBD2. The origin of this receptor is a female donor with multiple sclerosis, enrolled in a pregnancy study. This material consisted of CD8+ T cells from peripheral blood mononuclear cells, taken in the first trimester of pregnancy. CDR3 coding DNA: TGTGCCAGCAGCCCAGACCTGCTAGCGGGGGGGAACACCGGGGAGCTGTTTTTT. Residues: CASSPDLLAGGNTGELFF.